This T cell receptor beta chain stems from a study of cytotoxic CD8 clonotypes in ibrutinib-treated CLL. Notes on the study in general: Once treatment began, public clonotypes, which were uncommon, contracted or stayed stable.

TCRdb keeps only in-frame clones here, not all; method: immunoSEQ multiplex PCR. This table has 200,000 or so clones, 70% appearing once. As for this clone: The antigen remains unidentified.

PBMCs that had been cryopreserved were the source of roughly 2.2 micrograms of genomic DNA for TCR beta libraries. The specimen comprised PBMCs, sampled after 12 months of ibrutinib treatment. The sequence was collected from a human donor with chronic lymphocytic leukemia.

CDR3 DNA: TGTGCCAGCAGTACTTCAGCTATGATGGGATCGCCCCAGCATTTT. Protein: CASSTSAMMGSPQHF. V is TRBV6-5 and J is TRBJ1-5; D is unresolved. Germline CDR1 reads MNHEY; CDR2 reads SVGAGI. CDR3 length: 15 amino acids. Trimming took off 5 bases at V and 9 bases at J, with 20 bases between the two ends.